This TCR beta chain came from a study of Ad26.COV2.S vaccination and SARS-CoV-2 variants. Study-level background: The vaccine Ad26.COV2.S was put into the muscle once, or twice with 56 days between.

Treatment in this sample: about 20 received Ad26.COV2.S at low or high dose, single or two shots; about 5 received placebo; per-sample allocation not given. On day 63 after the first injection, vaccine and placebo recipients gave samples. The study used a vaccine consisting of an Ad26 vector that expressed Wuhan-strain SARS-CoV-2 spike. Trimming pared 3 bases from V and 0 bases from J, leaving 9 bases between. Germline V gene sequence: CDR1 SGHAT, CDR2 FQNNGV. This CDR3 is built from 14 residues. The protocol was immunoSEQ multiplex PCR, while the TCRdb copy is restricted to in-frame clones and leaves out a portion. The sample records about 470,000 clones, about 90% being singletons.

This TCR was sampled from a person aged 18-65 years who received the Ad26.COV2.S COVID-19 vaccine or a placebo. V usage is TRBV11-2 and J usage is TRBJ2-7; maybe TRBD1 (5 bases). The specimen was peripheral blood, collected in a trial of Ad26.COV2.S vaccine versus placebo. This CDR3 is CASSFPDNSYEQYF. DNA of the CDR3: TGTGCCAGCAGCTTCCCGGACAACTCCTACGAGCAGTACTTC.